The clone carrying this T cell receptor beta chain was detected only a few times. Antigen unknown. The data were obtained in a study of CD8 T cells in ankylosing spondylitis. Notes on the study in general: Seven to nine highly homologous variants made up a TCR beta motif, and this motif appeared characteristic of ankylosing spondylitis blood.

TCRdb used MiXCR to reprocess the 5' RACE reads, holding one entry per CDR3 protein. The data contain approximately 500,000 distinct CDR3 sequences, about 13% of them singletons. V shed 1 base and J shed 3 bases, with 14 bases lying between them. Germline CDR1 reads GTSNPN; CDR2 reads SVGIG (reference sequence). The CDR3 is made up of 15 amino acids. This TCR derives from a male donor with ankylosing spondylitis. The chain couples TRBV30 to TRBJ2-3; D call uncertain. The sample taken for sequencing was blood, either unsorted or a sorted T cell fraction (not recorded which). The CDR3 DNA sequence: TGTGCCTGGAGTGGAAAAGGGCGCCGTACAGATACGCAGTATTTT. Amino acids: CAWSGKGRRTDTQYF.